The following is a T cell receptor (beta chain) sequence with its context. Its matching antigen is unknown. This sample is part of a study of cytotoxic CD8 clonotypes in ibrutinib-treated CLL. Study at large: Among the patients, 11 presented as relapsed/refractory and about 15 as treatment-naive; 17 showed unmutated IGHV.

This table comes from immunoSEQ multiplex PCR, and its TCRdb copy is limited to in-frame clones, with some not included. The table shows roughly 110,000 clones, with approximately 58% occurring only once. This CDR3 is 16 amino acids long. The V and J ends lost 0 bases and 4 bases respectively, with 16 bases between them. The germline CDR1 and CDR2 sequences are SGHRS and YFSETQ. Study results and limitations: While tracking circulating CD8+ T-cell counts, baseline clonality exceeded that of age-matched healthy donors. An increase in clonality occurred at ibrutinib response, followed by a return toward baseline at progression. Sustained-remission patients were sampled at one set of times and progressing patients at different ones.

Here the sequenced sample was PBMCs, taken after 24 months of ibrutinib treatment. This clonotype was obtained from a human donor with chronic lymphocytic leukemia. The rearrangement uses TRBV5-1 and TRBJ2-5; D might be TRBD1 or TRBD2, each matching 6 bases. CDR3 in DNA: TGCGCCAGCAGCTTGGTAGTGGGGGGCTCGGGAGAGACCCAGTACTTC. Its translation: CASSLVVGGSGETQYF.